This T cell receptor beta chain was captured by sequencing in a study of vaccination and CD4 T cells after COVID-19. Looking at the study overall: The authors exposed cells to overlapping spike peptides derived from SARS-CoV-2, HCoV-NL63, HCoV-OC43 and HCoV-229E.

General observations from the study: The median count of SARS-CoV-2-reactive clonotypes rose from 21 to 38, not significantly. Data came from relatively few convalescent patients and lacked early post-infection timepoints.

Trimming took 5 bases from V and 0 from J, leaving 13 bases between them. The CDR3 extends over 16 amino acids. CDR1 is MNHEY, CDR2 SMNVEV, per germline (reference sequence). This sample's treatment: approximately nine-day PBMC culture with coronavirus spike peptide pools or control peptides (ViraFEST assay). PCR tests turned positive between March and December 2020, before US Alpha, Beta and Delta variants. Remarks on this clonotype: The antigen is unknown.

Sequencing of DNA taken from cultured CD4+ T cells relied on the Oncomine TCR Beta short-read assay. TCRdb reprocessed the PCR reads with MiXCR, giving one entry per CDR3 protein. The table has over 10,000 distinct CDR3 sequences, 36% seen once; the top ten hold 15% to 20%. This sequence was found in a human donor with COVID-19. The sequenced sample consisted of cultured CD4+ T cells from blood. V is TRBV27 and J is TRBJ1-4, with a possible D match to TRBD1 (5 bases). DNA of the CDR3: TGTGCCAGCAGTCCCTACCGGGGGTCAACTAATGAAAAACTGTTTTTT. This gives the protein CASSPYRGSTNEKLFF.